This TCR beta chain was identified in a study of T cell clones after liver transplantation. Trimming cost V 5 bases and J 5 bases, with 16 bases left between them. Germline V gene data show CDR1 as LNHDA and CDR2 as SQIVND (reference sequence). The CDR3 consists of 15 residues. Some clones are missing from TCRdb's copy, which holds only in-frame ones; the method was immunoSEQ multiplex PCR. Among approximately 19,000 clones listed, around 82% were seen once. This chain connects TRBV19 to TRBJ2-1; D is undetermined. The sequence derives from a human patient who received a liver transplant. Some T cells here may be from the graft donor. The sample was CD8+ T cells from blood, taken around 50 months after liver transplant. Written as DNA, the CDR3 is TGTGCCAGTAGTGCATCGCATTCGGTAGACAATGAGCAGTTCTTC. As protein: CASSASHSVDNEQFF.